This T cell receptor beta chain was captured by sequencing in a study of CD8+CD57+ T cells in acquired aplastic anemia. Template material for TCR beta VDJ and CDR3 profiling consisted of genomic DNA. TCRdb itself ran the reads through MiXCR, one entry per CDR3 protein. The sample includes approximately 190,000 distinct CDR3 sequences, less than 65% seen only once; the top ten take just over 45%. Trimming took 6 bases from V and 6 from J; bases not matched to a gene: 5. The CDR3 covers 14 residues. This chain joins TRBV12-3 or TRBV12-4 and TRBJ1-5; TRBD1 agrees at 10 bases. The TCR originated in a human donor with severe aplastic anemia or a healthy control (not recorded which). Sequencing was carried out using sorted CD4+, CD8+, or CD8+CD57+ T cells (not recorded which) from PBMCs. The CDR3 DNA reads TGTGCCAGCAGATCCGGGACAGGGGTTCAGCCCCAGCATTTT. Residues: CASRSGTGVQPQHF.